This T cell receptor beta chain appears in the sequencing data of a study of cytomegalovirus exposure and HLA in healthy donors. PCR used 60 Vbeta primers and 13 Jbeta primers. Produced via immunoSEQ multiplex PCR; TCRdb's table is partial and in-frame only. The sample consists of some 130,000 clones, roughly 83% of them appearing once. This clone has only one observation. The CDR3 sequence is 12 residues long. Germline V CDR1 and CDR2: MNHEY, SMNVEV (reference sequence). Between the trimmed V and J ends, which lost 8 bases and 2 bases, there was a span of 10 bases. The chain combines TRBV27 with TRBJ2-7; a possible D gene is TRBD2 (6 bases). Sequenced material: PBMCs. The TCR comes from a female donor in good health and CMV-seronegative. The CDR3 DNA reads TGTGCCAGCGGGAGGAACCCCTACGAGCAGTACTTC. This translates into CASGRNPYEQYF.